This entry lists 21 T cell receptor beta chains sequenced from one sample in a study of T cells in Graves' hyperthyroidism and ophthalmopathy. RNA transcripts served as the template for amplifying TCR beta CDR3 regions. First-round RT-PCR of the TCR CDR3 relied on the HTBI primer set. In TCRdb, the multiplex PCR reads were re-called with MiXCR into one record per CDR3 protein. The table lists over 200,000 distinct CDR3 sequences, 13% to 15% of them singletons. The material sequenced was blood. The receptors derive from a woman aged 35 to 49 with Graves' hyperthyroidism that later progressed to Graves' ophthalmopathy.

This clonotype was detected ten times or more. The chain is built from TRBV3-1 and TRBJ2-5, with D perhaps TRBD1 (5 bases). This CDR3 is 14 amino acids long. Germline V lookup: CDR1 LGHDT, CDR2 YNNKEL (reference sequence). V shed 1 base and J shed 5 bases, with 11 bases lying between them. CDR3 in DNA: TGTGCCAGCAGCCAAGTCGGGCAGGGCGAGACCCAGTACTTC. Translation gives CASSQVGQGETQYF.

Turning to this clonotype: One junction end does not reproduce the germline sequence, and a read error may be involved. The chain couples TRBV28 to TRBJ2-5; tentative D call: TRBD2 (5 bases). This CDR3 has 12 amino acids. Germline lookup yields CDR1 MDHEN and CDR2 SYDVKM. The CDR3 bases are TGTGCCAGCAGTTTAGGTTTGGGAGTCCCCCACTTC. Translated: CASSLGLGVPHF.

This clonotype was detected a few times. The CDR3 nucleotides are TGTGCCAGCAGCTTACGGGACCTTCTCAATGAGCAGTTCTTC. It yields the protein CASSLRDLLNEQFF. The chain recombines TRBV5-6 with TRBJ2-1, with D possibly being TRBD1 or TRBD2 (5 bases each). Per germline, CDR1 SGHDT and CDR2 YYEEEE. This CDR3 has 14 residues. V lost 2 bases to trimming and J lost 6 bases, with 12 bases between them. Full variable domain (remainder filled in from reference TRBV5-6 and TRBJ2-1): DAGVTQSPTHLIKTRGQQVTLRCSPKSGHDTVSWYQQALGQGPQFIFQYYEEEERQRGNFPDRFSGHQFPNYSSELNVNALLLGDSALYLCASSLRDLLNEQFFGPGTRLTVL.

About this clonotype: This sequence may be a read error, since a much larger clone differs from it by one base. Likely a read error: the CDR3 ends without its conserved phenylalanine or tryptophan. This rearrangement joins TRBV18 to TRBJ2-4; 7 nucleotides line up with TRBD1. Germline CDR1 reads KGHSH; CDR2 reads LQKENI. V gave up 0 bases and J gave up 0 bases; unmatched junction bases: 8. This CDR3 has 18 amino acids. CDR3 bases: TGTGCCAGCTCACCACCTTTGAAGGGACAGCTAGCCAAAAACATTCAGTACCTC. It codes for CASSPPLKGQLAKNIQYL.

This clonotype occurred many times. This chain uses TRBV6-5 with TRBJ2-1, with unresolved D. Trimming stripped 3 bases from V and 0 bases from J, with 9 bases between. Germline CDR1 and CDR2: MNHEY and SVGAGI. The CDR3 extends over 15 amino acids. The CDR3 loop is CASSYHPSSYNEQFF. The CDR3 DNA follows: TGTGCCAGCAGTTATCACCCTAGCTCCTACAATGAGCAGTTCTTC.

This clonotype was counted many times. V gene TRBV11-2 combines with J gene TRBJ2-2; 8 bases line up with TRBD2. Germline CDR1 is SGHAT and CDR2 is FQNNGV. The length of the CDR3 is 19 residues. The junction had 15 bases not matched to a gene; V was cut back by 0 bases and J by 6 bases. The CDR3 DNA reads as TGTGCCAGCAGCTTAGATCGGTCCAGCGGGAGTTACAATCCCGGGGAGCTGTTTTTT. Residues: CASSLDRSSGSYNPGELFF.

This clonotype appeared many times. This chain connects TRBV28 to TRBJ2-3, with unresolved D. Per germline, CDR1 MDHEN and CDR2 SYDVKM. The V and J ends lost 5 bases and 2 bases respectively, with 17 bases between them. The CDR3 consists of 16 residues. CDR3 residues: CASSPPAERPTDTQYF. The CDR3 DNA reads TGTGCCAGCAGTCCACCGGCGGAGAGACCCACAGATACGCAGTATTTT. Full variable domain (missing parts from reference TRBV28 and TRBJ2-3): DVKVTQSSRYLVKRTGEKVFLECVQDMDHENMFWYRQDPGLGLRLIYFSYDVKMKEKGDIPEGYSVSREKKERFSLILESASTNQTSMYLCASSPPAERPTDTQYFGPGTRLTVL.

In its sample, this clonotype was seen many times. This rearrangement joins TRBV11-2 to TRBJ2-5; D is unclear. The CDR3 is made up of 13 amino acids. Germline CDR1 reads SGHAT; CDR2 reads FQNNGV. Trimming shortened V by 6 bases and J by 5 bases, and 13 bases separated the two germline ends. This chain's CDR3 is CASRLVRKETQYF. The CDR3 DNA sequence: TGTGCCAGCAGACTGGTCCGTAAGGAGACCCAGTACTTC.

This clonotype was seen ten or more times. The rearrangement joins TRBV30 to TRBJ1-1; D gene uncertain. Germline CDR1 reads GTSNPN; CDR2 reads SVGIG (reference sequence). The CDR3 runs 14 residues. V shed 3 bases and J shed 0 bases, with 11 bases lying between them. Here the CDR3 DNA reads TGTGCCTGGAGACGGCAGCTCATGAACACTGAAGCTTTCTTT. Its translation: CAWRRQLMNTEAFF.

This clonotype was seen many times. V is TRBV12-3 or TRBV12-4 and J is TRBJ2-3; 8 nucleotides align to TRBD2. The CDR3 has 17 amino acids. The J segment lost 3 bases and the V segment lost 2 bases, leaving 10 bases of the junction unmatched. DNA for the CDR3: TGTGCCAGCAGTTTAAGGAGCGGGAGTACAAGGACAGATACGCAGTATTTT. It codes for CASSLRSGSTRTDTQYF.

This clonotype was detected many times. This rearrangement joins TRBV6-1 to TRBJ1-1; D possibly corresponds to TRBD1 (6 bases). Germline V gene lookup returns CDR1 MNHNS and CDR2 SASEGT. The germline V and J ends were trimmed by 4 bases and 5 bases, with 14 bases remaining between them. The CDR3 runs to 14 residues. The CDR3 nucleotides read TGTGCCAGCAGTGGACCTAGGGGGTGGACTGAAGCTTTCTTT. Residues: CASSGPRGWTEAFF.

This clonotype was counted at least ten times. Here the CDR3 DNA reads TGTGCCAGCAGCCTACGGGGGCGTGCTGTCACAGATACGCAGTATTTT. It yields the protein CASSLRGRAVTDTQYF. V is TRBV13 and J is TRBJ2-3; D possibly matches TRBD1 or TRBD2 (6 bases each). Trimming took off 5 bases at V and 2 bases at J, with 17 bases between the two ends. The V gene's germline CDR1 is PRHDT and CDR2 FYEKMQ (reference sequence). The CDR3 has 16 residues.

This clonotype was seen at least ten times. This chain links TRBV7-8 with TRBJ1-2; D perhaps matches TRBD1 (6 bases). This CDR3 contains 13 residues. Trimming took off 3 bases at V and 2 bases at J, with 7 bases between the two ends. Germline CDR1 SGHVS, CDR2 FQNEAQ. CDR3 region: CASSFGQNYGYTF. The CDR3 DNA is TGTGCCAGCAGCTTTGGACAGAACTATGGCTACACCTTC. The full variable domain, rest sourced from reference TRBV7-8 and TRBJ1-2, is GAGVSQSPRYKVAKRGQDVALRCDPISGHVSLFWYQQALGQGPEFLTYFQNEAQLDKSGLPSDRFFAERPEGSVSTLKIQRTQQEDSAVYLCASSFGQNYGYTFGSGTRLTVV.

The chain combines TRBV30 with TRBJ2-3; D is undetermined. Germline V gene data show CDR1 as GTSNPN and CDR2 as SVGIG (reference sequence). Trimming left V 0 bases short and J 4 bases short, with 5 bases between. This CDR3 spans 12 amino acids. CDR3 DNA: TGTGCCTGGAGTGTACCTGCAGATACGCAGTATTTT. It specifies CAWSVPADTQYF.

This clonotype was seen many times. The genes are TRBV10-3 and TRBJ2-6; no reliable D call. Deletions cut 3 bases from V and 6 bases from J, with 9 bases between. Germline V gene data show CDR1 as ENHRY and CDR2 as SYGVKD. The CDR3 sequence is 14 residues long. CDR3 nucleotides: TGTGCCATCAGTGATAGGGCGCCGGCCAACGTCCTGACTTTC. This gives the protein CAISDRAPANVLTF.

There are many counts of this clonotype. The V call is TRBV5-1, the J call TRBJ2-3; no firm D call. The CDR3 is 15 amino acids. Deletions cut 3 bases from V and 6 bases from J, with 17 bases between. CDR1 and CDR2 from the germline V gene are SGHRS and YFSETQ. The CDR3 loop reads CASSSFPDLVDTQYF. CDR3 sequence (DNA): TGCGCCAGCAGCTCCTTTCCTGATCTCGTGGATACGCAGTATTTT. Filled out from reference TRBV5-1 and TRBJ2-3, the complete variable domain reads KAGVTQTPRYLIKTRGQQVTLSCSPISGHRSVSWYQQTPGQGLQFLFEYFSETQRNKGNFPGRFSGRQFSNSRSEMNVSTLELGDSALYLCASSSFPDLVDTQYFGPGTRLTVL.

This clonotype was recorded at least ten times. A much bigger clone sits one base away, suggesting this may be a read error. The chain couples TRBV11-2 to TRBJ1-1; D is unresolved. Per the germline V gene, CDR1 is SGHAT and CDR2 is FQNNGV. The CDR3 runs to 14 residues. The germline V and J ends were trimmed by 3 bases and 0 bases, with 8 bases remaining between them. In DNA, the CDR3 is TGTGCCAGCAGCTTCGCGGAGGTGAACACTGAAGCTTTCTTT. This gives the protein CASSFAEVNTEAFF.

This clonotype was observed at least ten times. The J gene is TRBJ2-7, the V gene TRBV5-1; weak D call: TRBD2 (5 bases). Germline V gene sequence: CDR1 SGHRS, CDR2 YFSETQ. The V end was cut by 3 bases, the J end by 2 bases, with 9 bases between. The CDR3 spans 13 residues. The CDR3 DNA reads TGCGCCAGCAGCTGGGAGCAGACCTACGAGCAGTACTTC. Protein product: CASSWEQTYEQYF.

In this sample, this clonotype turned up many times. The chain joins TRBV20-1 to TRBJ1-2, with a weak D call TRBD1 (5 bases). Trimming took off 5 bases at V and 4 bases at J, with 11 bases between the two ends. Per germline, CDR1 DFQATT and CDR2 SNEGSKA (reference sequence). The CDR3 is 12 amino acids. CDR3 in amino acids: CSAEGHAYGYTF. In DNA, the CDR3 is TGCAGTGCTGAGGGGCACGCCTATGGCTACACCTTC.

This clonotype was counted ten times or more. V gene TRBV12-3 or TRBV12-4 combines with J gene TRBJ2-2; D is perhaps TRBD1 (6 bases). V lost 3 bases, J lost 6 bases, and 23 bases lay in between. This CDR3 is 18 amino acids long. The CDR3 sequence: CASSFWMAGQGRAGELFF. The DNA of the CDR3 is TGTGCCAGCAGTTTTTGGATGGCCGGCCAGGGGCGGGCCGGGGAGCTGTTTTTT.

A remark on this clonotype: This may be a read error, as it is one base from a much larger clone. The rearrangement links TRBV9 to TRBJ2-3; TRBD2 matches at 7 bases. Germline V gene lookup returns CDR1 SGDLS and CDR2 YYNGEE. CDR3 length: 14 residues. In nucleotides, the CDR3 is TGTGCCAGCAGCGGCCAGACTAGCCGCGATACGCAGTGTTTT. Its translation: CASSGQTSRDTQCF.